The 8 T cell receptor beta chains listed next were all sequenced from one sample in a study of T cells in Graves' hyperthyroidism and ophthalmopathy. The CDR3 regions of TCR beta were amplified from RNA transcripts. An initial round of RT-PCR targeting the TCR CDR3 relied on the HTBI primer set. Via MiXCR, TCRdb re-called the multiplex PCR reads, giving one row per CDR3 protein. Altogether under 650,000 distinct CDR3 sequences are present, about 16% being singletons, with the ten largest covering 3.8%. The specimen was blood. All receptors derive from a woman between 25 and 40 years old with Graves' hyperthyroidism.

This clonotype has ten or more counts. This chain uses TRBV28 with TRBJ2-4, with no clear D. The V end was cut by 4 bases, the J end by 6 bases, with 4 bases between. CDR3 length: 11 residues. Germline V CDR1 and CDR2: MDHEN, SYDVKM. The CDR3 nucleotides read TGTGCCAGCAGTTCTCGAAACATTCAGTACTTC. Its protein is CASSSRNIQYF.

This clonotype was seen repeatedly, ten times or more. The chain links TRBV20-1 to TRBJ2-3; a possible D gene is TRBD1 (6 bases). This CDR3 region has 16 residues. Trimming removed 0 bases at V and 1 base at J, with 14 bases between. Germline values: CDR1 DFQATT, CDR2 SNEGSKA (reference sequence). The CDR3 DNA reads as TGCAGTGCTAGAGATCCCCGACAGGTGGGCACAGATACGCAGTATTTT. It encodes CSARDPRQVGTDTQYF.

Ten or more counts support this clonotype. The chain recombines TRBV6-1 with TRBJ1-1; D is uncertain. CDR1 and CDR2 (germline): MNHNS, SASEGT. CDR3 length: 14 amino acids. Trimming left V 5 bases short and J 1 base short, with 11 bases between. The CDR3 nucleotides are TGTGCCAGCAGTTATCTTTTGGAGAACACTGAAGCTTTCTTT. It specifies CASSYLLENTEAFF.

This clonotype has at least ten counts. V gene TRBV11-2 combines with J gene TRBJ1-1; possible D gene TRBD1, 6 bases. The germline gives CDR1 SGHAT, CDR2 FQNNGV. This CDR3 is built from 14 residues. Trimming left V 6 bases short and J 0 bases short, with 11 bases between. The CDR3 coding sequence is TGTGCCAGCAGTTGGGGGGGCCTGAACACTGAAGCTTTCTTT. It yields the protein CASSWGGLNTEAFF.

This clonotype has only a few counts. The chain uses TRBV5-4 and TRBJ1-6; 7 nucleotides align to TRBD1. Germline CDR1 reads SGHNT; CDR2 reads YYREEE (reference sequence). V dropped 9 bases and J dropped 5; count of bases not matched to a gene: 11. The CDR3 length is 15 residues. The CDR3 nucleotides read TGTGCCACCCAGCCTCCCGGGACAGATAATTCACCCCTCCACTTT. It translates to CATQPPGTDNSPLHF.

The sample holds many counts of this clonotype. The V gene is TRBV28, the J gene TRBJ2-5; 11 bases fit TRBD2. J lost 2 bases, V lost 5 bases, and 1 base had no gene match. This CDR3 has 14 amino acids. CDR1 is MDHEN, CDR2 SYDVKM, per germline. In DNA form, the CDR3 reads TGTGCCAGCAGTCGACTAGCGGGACAAGAGACCCAGTACTTC. This encodes CASSRLAGQETQYF.

This clonotype was observed a few times. The genes are TRBV7-9 and TRBJ2-3; D is undetermined. The V end lost 4 bases, the J end lost 0 bases, and 8 bases lay between the germline ends. CDR1 and CDR2 (germline): SEHNR, FQNEAQ (reference sequence). This CDR3 has 14 amino acids. The CDR3: CASSSWQSTDTQYF. The CDR3, as DNA: TGTGCCAGCAGCTCCTGGCAGAGCACAGATACGCAGTATTTT.

This clonotype was counted only a few times. The rearrangement uses TRBV7-2 and TRBJ2-7; D uncertain. Per germline, CDR1 SGHTA and CDR2 FQGNSA. The CDR3 has 15 amino acids. With 2 bases removed from V and 7 bases from J, the gap between germline ends came to 18 bases. DNA for the CDR3: TGTGCCAGCAGCTTAAGCAGTGCGAGACCCCTGGAGCAGTACTTC. Amino acids: CASSLSSARPLEQYF. Full variable domain (remainder filled in from reference TRBV7-2 and TRBJ2-7): GAGVSQSPSNKVTEKGKDVELRCDPISGHTALYWYRQSLGQGLEFLIYFQGNSAPDKSGLPSDRFSAERTGGSVSTLTIQRTQQEDSAVYLCASSLSSARPLEQYFGPGTRLTVT.